This TCR beta chain is drawn from a study of blood T cell repertoires in COVID-19. CDR1 is SGHVS and CDR2 is FQNEAQ in the germline V gene. V dropped 4 bases and J dropped 4 bases, with 11 bases sitting between them. The CDR3 spans 14 residues. Assay: immunoSEQ multiplex PCR; the TCRdb copy retains only in-frame clones and omits some. Counted here are hundreds of thousands of clones, 80% to 85% occurring once; the ten biggest clones make up about a sixth. Input material: peripheral blood. The sequence derives from a woman older than 75 with active or convalescent COVID-19. The J gene is TRBJ1-5, the V gene TRBV7-8; perhaps TRBD1 as D (6 bases). CDR3 bases: TGTGCCAGCAGCTCCGGAACAGGGAATCAGCCCCAGCATTTT. Its translation: CASSSGTGNQPQHF. Filled out from reference TRBV7-8 and TRBJ1-5, the complete variable domain reads GAGVSQSPRYKVAKRGQDVALRCDPISGHVSLFWYQQALGQGPEFLTYFQNEAQLDKSGLPSDRFFAERPEGSVSTLKIQRTQQEDSAVYLCASSSGTGNQPQHFGDGTRLSIL.